The T cell receptor beta chain described here comes from a study of CD8 T cells in ankylosing spondylitis. The CDR3 sequence is 13 residues long. V was shortened by 0 bases and J by 1 base, with 6 bases between the two germline ends. The V gene's germline CDR1 is GTSNPN and CDR2 SVGIG (reference sequence). Study outcomes and limitations: As reported, disease-linked clones showed significant enrichment in matched ankylosing spondylitis synovial fluid. Disease-linked clones bore a CD8+ phenotype, appearing relatively rarely in peripheral blood. Earlier reports found some motif variants in synovial fluid and blood in reactive arthritis.

The table lists this clonotype with many counts. As yet, its antigen is unknown. Making the TCR beta libraries involved quantitative 5'-RACE with molecular barcodes. TCRdb independently ran MiXCR on the 5' RACE reads; one entry per CDR3 protein. The table has 200,000 to 300,000 distinct CDR3 sequences, roughly a tenth seen once. The sequence was collected from a male donor with ankylosing spondylitis or in good health (not recorded which). The rearrangement joins TRBV30 to TRBJ1-1; D not certain. Sequencing was carried out using blood, either unsorted or a sorted T cell fraction (not recorded which). The CDR3: CAWSVRGNTEAFF. The CDR3 region has the DNA TGTGCCTGGAGTGTACGGGGGAACACTGAAGCTTTCTTT. Full variable domain (rest looked up from reference TRBV30 and TRBJ1-1): SQTIHQWPATLVQPVGSPLSLECTVEGTSNPNLYWYRQAAGRGLQLLFYSVGIGQISSEVPQNLSASRPQDRQFILSSKKLLLSDSGFYLCAWSVRGNTEAFFGQGTRLTVV.